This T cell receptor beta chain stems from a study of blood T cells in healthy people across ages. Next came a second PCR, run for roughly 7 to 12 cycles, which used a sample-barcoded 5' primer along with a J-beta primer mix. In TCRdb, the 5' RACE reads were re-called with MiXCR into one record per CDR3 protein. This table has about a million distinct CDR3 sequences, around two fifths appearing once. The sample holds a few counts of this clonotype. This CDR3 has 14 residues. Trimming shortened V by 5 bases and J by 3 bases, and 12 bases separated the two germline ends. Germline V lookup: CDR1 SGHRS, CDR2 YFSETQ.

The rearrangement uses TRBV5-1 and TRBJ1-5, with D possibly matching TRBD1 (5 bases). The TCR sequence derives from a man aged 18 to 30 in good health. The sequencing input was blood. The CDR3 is CASSRGDLNQPQHF. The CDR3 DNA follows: TGCGCCAGCAGTCGTGGGGACCTCAATCAGCCCCAGCATTTT. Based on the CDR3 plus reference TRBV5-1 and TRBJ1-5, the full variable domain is KAGVTQTPRYLIKTRGQQVTLSCSPISGHRSVSWYQQTPGQGLQFLFEYFSETQRNKGNFPGRFSGRQFSNSRSEMNVSTLELGDSALYLCASSRGDLNQPQHFGDGTRLSIL.